This T cell receptor beta chain is from a study of cytomegalovirus exposure and HLA in healthy donors. With V trimmed by 6 bases and J by 7 bases, 3 bases remained unmatched. This CDR3 is 12 amino acids long. Germline loops: CDR1 WNHNN, CDR2 SYGVQD (reference sequence). It was with 60 Vbeta and 13 Jbeta primers that the PCR ran. The data were produced by immunoSEQ multiplex PCR, yet TCRdb's version contains in-frame clones alone and is incomplete. This sample has around 150,000 clones, with around 83% found just once. The sequence was obtained from a girl aged 2 to 10 in good health and CMV-seropositive. This chain connects TRBV10-1 to TRBJ2-1, with 7 bases aligning to TRBD1. The sequenced sample consisted of PBMCs. The CDR3 DNA follows: TGCGCCAGCAGCTCACAGGGGAATGAGCAGTTCTTC. The encoded protein is CASSSQGNEQFF.